Included here is one TCR beta chain sequence, with context. What it binds is not known. CDR1 and CDR2 from the germline V gene are SEHNR and FQNEAQ (reference sequence). The CDR3 loop spans 14 amino acids. Trimming pared 1 base from V and 4 bases from J, leaving 10 bases between. Method: immunoSEQ multiplex PCR; TCRdb's copy keeps in-frame clones and lacks some. The sample lists tens of thousands of clones, 88% occurring once. This record belongs to a study of OX40 agonist ivuxolimab in advanced cancers. General study findings and limits: Researchers did not establish what antigens the expanded peripheral T cells target.

The starting material was CD4+ or CD8+ T cells sorted from blood, obtained in a trial of the OX40 agonist ivuxolimab. The rearrangement uses TRBV7-9 and TRBJ2-5, with a weak D call TRBD2 (5 bases). The TCR comes from an adult with an advanced solid tumor such as melanoma, head and neck, liver or kidney cancer. The CDR3 loop is CASSLGTGLETQYF. CDR3 in DNA: TGTGCCAGCAGCTTAGGGACTGGTTTAGAGACCCAGTACTTC.